The entry below describes one T cell receptor beta chain. Its antigen is as yet unknown. The data belong to a study of T cell responses to AZD1222 COVID-19 vaccine. Study-wide results and caveats: Donors were largely white British and mainly female; clonal diversity was possibly underestimated. Seropositivity was recorded at baseline in only six AZD1222 recipients. Along spike, vaccine-associated CD4 TCRs were found throughout, with dominance at 160-218 and 743-854.

Method: immunoSEQ multiplex PCR; TCRdb's copy keeps in-frame clones and lacks some. This table holds about 190,000 clones, about nine tenths found once. This CDR3 contains 24 residues. V was shortened by 0 bases and J by 0 bases, with 35 bases between the two germline ends. This sequence joins TRBV23-1 and TRBJ1-1, with D perhaps matching TRBD1 (6 bases). TRBV23-1 qualifies as an ORF whose function is uncertain. Sequenced material: peripheral blood, taken on day 0 of AZD1222 vaccination. The TCR was taken from an adult in good health. The CDR3 loop reads CASSQSNPPGHSLTKDHMNTEAFF. DNA for the CDR3: TGCGCCAGCAGTCAATCGAACCCCCCGGGACATTCATTAACGAAAGATCACATGAACACTGAAGCTTTCTTT.